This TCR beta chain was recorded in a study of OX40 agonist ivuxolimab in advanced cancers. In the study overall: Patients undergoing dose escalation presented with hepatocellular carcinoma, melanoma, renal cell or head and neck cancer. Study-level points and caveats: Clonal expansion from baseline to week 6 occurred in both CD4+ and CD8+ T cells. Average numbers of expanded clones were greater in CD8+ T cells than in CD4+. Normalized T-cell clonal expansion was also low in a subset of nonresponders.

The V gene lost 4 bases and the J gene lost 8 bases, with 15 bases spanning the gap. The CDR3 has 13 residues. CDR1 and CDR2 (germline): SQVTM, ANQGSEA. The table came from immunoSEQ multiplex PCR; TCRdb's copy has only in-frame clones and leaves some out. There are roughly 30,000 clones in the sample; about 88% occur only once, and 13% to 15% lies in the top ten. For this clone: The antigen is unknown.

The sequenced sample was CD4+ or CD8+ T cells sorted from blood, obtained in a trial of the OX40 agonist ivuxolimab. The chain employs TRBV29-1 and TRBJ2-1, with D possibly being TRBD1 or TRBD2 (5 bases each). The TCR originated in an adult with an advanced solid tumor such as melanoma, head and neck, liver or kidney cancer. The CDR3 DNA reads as TGCAGCGTTGTATGGACCCTGGGGGATGAGCAGTTCTTC. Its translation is CSVVWTLGDEQFF.